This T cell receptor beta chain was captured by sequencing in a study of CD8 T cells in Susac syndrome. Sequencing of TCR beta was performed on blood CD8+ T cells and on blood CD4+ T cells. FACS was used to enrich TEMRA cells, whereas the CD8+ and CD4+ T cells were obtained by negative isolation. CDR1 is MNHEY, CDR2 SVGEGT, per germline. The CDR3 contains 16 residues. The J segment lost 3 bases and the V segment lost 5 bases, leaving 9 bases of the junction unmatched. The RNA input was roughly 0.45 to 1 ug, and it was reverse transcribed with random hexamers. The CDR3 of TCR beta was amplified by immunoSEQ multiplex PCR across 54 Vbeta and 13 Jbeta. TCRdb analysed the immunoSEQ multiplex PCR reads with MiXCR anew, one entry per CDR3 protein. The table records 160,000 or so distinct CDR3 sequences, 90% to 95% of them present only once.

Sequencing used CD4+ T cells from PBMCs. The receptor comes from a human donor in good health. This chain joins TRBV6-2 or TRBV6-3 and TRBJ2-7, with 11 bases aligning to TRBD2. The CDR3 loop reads CASSDPGTSGYYEQYF. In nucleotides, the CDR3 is TGTGCCAGCAGTGATCCCGGGACTAGCGGCTACTACGAGCAGTACTTC.